The 3 T cell receptor beta chains listed next were all sequenced from one sample in a study of radiotherapy plus CTLA-4 blockade in lung cancer. TCRdb's table, derived via immunoSEQ multiplex PCR, lists solely in-frame clones and lacks some. The top ten clones hold 7.5% of a sample with tens of thousands of clones, around 80% of them seen once. The sequencing here drew on peripheral blood, taken from a patient treated with radiotherapy plus ipilimumab. These receptors originate from a human donor with non-small cell lung cancer who had stable disease on radiotherapy plus ipilimumab.

The chain couples TRBV10-3 to TRBJ1-6; D gene uncertain. Germline loops: CDR1 ENHRY, CDR2 SYGVKD. V was pared by 3 bases and J by 7 bases, with 10 bases between. The CDR3 totals 14 residues. The CDR3 reads CAISERNPNSPLHF. CDR3 DNA sequence: TGTGCCATCAGTGAACGGAACCCCAATTCACCCCTCCACTTT.

V gene TRBV28 combines with J gene TRBJ1-5, with D possibly being TRBD1 (5 bases). The CDR3 totals 16 residues. V shed 1 base and J shed 3 bases, with 13 bases lying between them. From germline, CDR1 is MDHEN and CDR2 SYDVKM. CDR3 nucleotide sequence: TGTGCCAGCAGTTTATTAGCAGGGACGAACAATCAGCCCCAGCATTTT. This codes for CASSLLAGTNNQPQHF.

This clone was seen once. V is TRBV4-1 and J is TRBJ1-1; TRBD1 might be the D (6 bases). The CDR3 totals 15 residues. Germline V gene lookup returns CDR1 MGHRA and CDR2 YSYEKL. V dropped 1 base and J dropped 5 bases, with 14 bases sitting between them. In nucleotides, the CDR3 is TGCGCCAGCAGCCAAGTCGCGGGGGCTCGGACTGAAGCTTTCTTT. This codes for CASSQVAGARTEAFF.